This entry lists 20 T cell receptor beta chains sequenced from one sample in a study of glioma-infiltrating T cells. TCR alpha and beta CDR3 regions were amplified from RNA using iRepertoire nested multiplex PCR. TCRdb passed the multiplex PCR reads through MiXCR, listing each CDR3 protein once. This table has a few hundred thousand distinct CDR3 sequences, around 45% appearing once. The sample was glioma tissue, nonneoplastic brain tissue, or PBMCs (not recorded which). The receptors shown here come from a human donor with low-grade glioma or glioblastoma, undergoing nonglioma brain surgery, or in good health (not recorded which).

This clonotype came up many times. V and J are TRBV20-1 and TRBJ2-7; perhaps D is TRBD1 or TRBD2 (5 bases each). Looked up from germline, CDR1 is DFQATT and CDR2 is SNEGSKA (reference sequence). V lost 6 bases to trimming and J lost 5 bases, with 14 bases between them. CDR3 size: 12 residues. The CDR3 region is CSAGDGWDEQYF. CDR3 bases: TGCAGTGCCGGGGACGGTTGGGACGAGCAGTACTTC.

This clonotype turned up a few times. The chain recombines TRBV20-1 with TRBJ2-1; TRBD2 agrees at 11 bases. Germline V CDR1 and CDR2: DFQATT, SNEGSKA (reference sequence). Trimming took 8 bases from V and 6 from J; bases not matched to a gene: 9. This CDR3 is built from 14 residues. Here the CDR3 DNA reads TGCAGTTCGGGGACTAGCGGTCGTCGCAATGAGCAGTTCTTC. Translating it yields CSSGTSGRRNEQFF.

The chain carries TRBV2 and TRBJ1-6, with TRBD1 matching 7 bases. From germline, CDR1 is SNHLY and CDR2 FYNNEI. V lost 2 bases, J lost 7 bases, and 8 bases stayed unmatched. The CDR3 consists of 16 residues. The CDR3 DNA reads as TGTGCCAGCAGTGAATCGCCAGGGGGAGGCAATTCACCCCTCCACTTT. It translates to CASSESPGGGNSPLHF. Complete variable domain (other parts from reference TRBV2 and TRBJ1-6): EPEVTQTPSHQVTQMGQEVILRCVPISNHLYFYWYRQILGQKVEFLVSFYNNEISEKSEIFDDQFSVERPDGSNFTLKIRSTKLEDSAMYFCASSESPGGGNSPLHFGNGTRLTVT.

J is TRBJ1-1 and V is TRBV7-2, with TRBD1 identical over 10 bases. Germline lookup yields CDR1 SGHTA and CDR2 FQGNSA. V gave up 5 bases and J gave up 6 bases; unmatched junction bases: 15. The CDR3 totals 17 residues. The CDR3 sequence: CASSIPGTGALGPEAFF. CDR3 nucleotide sequence: TGTGCCAGCAGCATACCTGGGACAGGGGCCCTGGGGCCTGAAGCTTTCTTT.

This clonotype was observed a few times. This chain links TRBV4-2 with TRBJ2-3; possible D gene TRBD2, 5 bases. CDR1 and CDR2 from the germline V gene are LGHNA and YNFKEQ. Deletions cut 0 bases from V and 3 bases from J, with 16 bases between. The CDR3 runs to 17 residues. CDR3 loop: CASSQDLSGPGTDTQYF. CDR3 DNA sequence: TGTGCCAGCAGCCAAGATTTGAGCGGCCCAGGTACAGATACGCAGTATTTT.

Concerning this clonotype itself: The conserved final phenylalanine or tryptophan is absent from the CDR3, which likely points to a read error. The chain recombines TRBV28 with TRBJ1-5, with 8 positions matching TRBD1. Germline V gene lookup returns CDR1 MDHEN and CDR2 SYDVKM. V lost 0 bases to trimming and J lost 3 bases; unmatched junction nucleotides: 4. The CDR3 has 16 residues. For the CDR3, the DNA is TGTGCCAGCAGTTTATGGGACAGGGTAGTCAATCAGCCCCAGCATTCT. It is translated as CASSLWDRVVNQPQHS.

The chain combines TRBV4-2 with TRBJ2-3; a possible D gene is TRBD1 (5 bases). The V end was cut by 1 base, the J end by 4 bases, with 12 bases between. The CDR3 has 15 amino acids. CDR1 LGHNA and CDR2 YNFKEQ come from the germline V gene. CDR3 sequence: CASSQAGYVADTQYF. CDR3 coding DNA: TGTGCCAGCAGCCAAGCAGGGTATGTCGCAGATACGCAGTATTTT.

The rearrangement uses TRBV7-2 and TRBJ2-1; D ambiguous. CDR1 is SGHTA and CDR2 is FQGNSA in the germline V gene. The V end lost 0 bases, the J end lost 7 bases, and 7 bases lay between the germline ends. The CDR3 is 13 amino acids. The CDR3 nucleotides are TGTGCCAGCAGCTTAGCCCTTAGGAATGAGCAGTTCTTC. Protein product: CASSLALRNEQFF.

This clonotype was seen at least ten times. The chain employs TRBV20-1 and TRBJ2-1; D perhaps matches TRBD2 (6 bases). CDR1 is DFQATT, CDR2 SNEGSKA, per germline (reference sequence). V gave up 6 bases and J gave up 2 bases, with 17 bases separating them. The CDR3 is 15 residues long. CDR3 in DNA: TGCAGTGCCACACTAGCCCCCGTCGCCTACAATGAGCAGTTCTTC. It translates to CSATLAPVAYNEQFF.

The rearrangement links TRBV24-1 to TRBJ2-1; 11 positions match TRBD2. Germline-derived CDR1 and CDR2 are KGHDR and SFDVKD. V trimming: 1 base; J trimming: 0 bases; junction bases outside the gene matches: 16. CDR3 length: 22 residues. The CDR3 is CATSDFLWATSGARASYNEQFF. For the CDR3, the DNA is TGTGCCACCAGTGATTTTCTGTGGGCGACTAGCGGGGCCCGGGCCTCCTACAATGAGCAGTTCTTC.

In regard to this clonotype: A much larger clone lies a single base off, so this may be a read error. J is TRBJ2-4 and V is TRBV7-2; 7 nucleotides agree with TRBD2. V shed 2 bases and J 3 bases; nucleotides not matched to a gene: 1. Looked up from germline, CDR1 is SGHTA and CDR2 is FQGNSA. This CDR3 has 14 amino acids. The CDR3 nucleotides read TGTGCCAGCAGCTTATCGGGGGGCAAAAACATTCAGTACTTC. The encoded protein is CASSLSGGKNIQYF.

In its sample, this clonotype was seen a few times. The rearrangement joins TRBV11-2 to TRBJ2-3; weak D call: TRBD2 (5 bases). Trimming stripped 5 bases from V and 11 bases from J, with 14 bases between. The V gene's germline CDR1 is SGHAT and CDR2 FQNNGV. The CDR3 extends over 12 amino acids. DNA for the CDR3: TGTGCCAGCAGCACAGCGGTTAGTGGGCAGTATTTT. Residues: CASSTAVSGQYF. Full variable domain (rest looked up from reference TRBV11-2 and TRBJ2-3): EAGVAQSPRYKIIEKRQSVAFWCNPISGHATLYWYQQILGQGPKLLIQFQNNGVVDDSQLPKDRFSAERLKGVDSTLKIQPAKLEDSAVYLCASSTAVSGQYFGPGTRLTVL.

The chain couples TRBV20-1 to TRBJ2-7, with 10 bases fitting TRBD2. The CDR3 sequence is 16 residues long. The germline V gene has CDR1 DFQATT and CDR2 SNEGSKA (reference sequence). The J segment lost 2 bases and the V segment lost 4 bases, leaving 11 bases of the junction unmatched. In DNA form, the CDR3 reads TGCAGTGCTAACAGGGTTGGTAGCGGGAGGACCTACGAGCAGTACTTC. Its protein product is CSANRVGSGRTYEQYF.

This clonotype was counted a single time. The J gene is TRBJ1-1, the V gene TRBV28, with TRBD1 as a possible D gene (5 bases). The germline CDR1 and CDR2 sequences are MDHEN and SYDVKM. Deletions cut 3 bases from V and 4 bases from J, with 15 bases between. The CDR3 has 15 amino acids. CDR3 nucleotides: TGTGCCAGCAGTTTCTCCTTGGGGCGGTTCACTGAAGCTTTCTTT. Amino acid sequence: CASSFSLGRFTEAFF. The full variable domain, completed using reference TRBV28 and TRBJ1-1, is DVKVTQSSRYLVKRTGEKVFLECVQDMDHENMFWYRQDPGLGLRLIYFSYDVKMKEKGDIPEGYSVSREKKERFSLILESASTNQTSMYLCASSFSLGRFTEAFFGQGTRLTVV.

For this clonotype: This may arise from a read error, as a much more abundant clone is one base away. The chain links TRBV27 to TRBJ2-7; D is uncertain. CDR3 size: 17 residues. CDR1 MNHEY and CDR2 SMNVEV come from the germline V gene (reference sequence). CDR3 protein: CASSFLGFSSPSYEQHF. The CDR3 nucleotides read TGTGCCAGCAGTTTTTTAGGGTTTTCGTCCCCGTCCTACGAGCAGCACTTC.

The chain recombines TRBV20-1 with TRBJ2-7, with D possibly TRBD1 on 6 matching bases. The CDR3 is 15 residues long. Between the trimmed V and J ends, which lost 3 bases and 5 bases, there was a span of 20 bases. Germline values: CDR1 DFQATT, CDR2 SNEGSKA (reference sequence). The CDR3 here is CSASPRDTASDEQYF. The CDR3 DNA reads as TGCAGTGCTAGTCCCCGGGACACCGCCTCGGACGAGCAGTACTTC.

V usage is TRBV7-2 and J usage is TRBJ1-1; the D is unclear. This CDR3 is built from 17 residues. The V gene lost 1 base and the J gene lost 0 bases, with 15 bases spanning the gap. Germline CDR1 reads SGHTA; CDR2 reads FQGNSA. The CDR3, as DNA: TGTGCCAGCAGCTTAGTGAGTTCGAGTTATATGAACACTGAAGCTTTCTTT. The encoded protein is CASSLVSSSYMNTEAFF.

Details on this clonotype: One end of the junction varies from germline; a read error may be responsible. The genes are TRBV4-1 and TRBJ2-1; D not certain. CDR3 size: 13 residues. Germline CDR1 and CDR2: MGHRA and YSYEKL. In DNA, the CDR3 is TGCGCCAGCAGCCAAGTCATTAACAATGAGCGGTTCTTC. The encoded protein is CASSQVINNERFF.

V and J are TRBV25-1 and TRBJ2-7; 9 nucleotides line up with TRBD1. The V segment lost 8 bases and the J segment 5 bases; nucleotides outside the gene matches: 1. Germline CDR1 reads MGHDK; CDR2 reads SYGVNS. The CDR3 consists of 11 residues. This CDR3 reads CASYRGHEQYF. The DNA of the CDR3 is TGTGCCAGCTACAGGGGGCACGAGCAGTACTTC.

This clonotype was observed many times. The chain combines TRBV4-2 with TRBJ1-1; 7 bases match TRBD1. V trimming: 0 bases; J trimming: 5 bases; junction bases outside the gene matches: 9. This CDR3 has 16 amino acids. The V gene's germline CDR1 is LGHNA and CDR2 YNFKEQ. The chain's CDR3 is CASSQDQGGVWTEAFF. CDR3 DNA sequence: TGTGCCAGCAGCCAAGATCAGGGGGGAGTGTGGACTGAAGCTTTCTTT.